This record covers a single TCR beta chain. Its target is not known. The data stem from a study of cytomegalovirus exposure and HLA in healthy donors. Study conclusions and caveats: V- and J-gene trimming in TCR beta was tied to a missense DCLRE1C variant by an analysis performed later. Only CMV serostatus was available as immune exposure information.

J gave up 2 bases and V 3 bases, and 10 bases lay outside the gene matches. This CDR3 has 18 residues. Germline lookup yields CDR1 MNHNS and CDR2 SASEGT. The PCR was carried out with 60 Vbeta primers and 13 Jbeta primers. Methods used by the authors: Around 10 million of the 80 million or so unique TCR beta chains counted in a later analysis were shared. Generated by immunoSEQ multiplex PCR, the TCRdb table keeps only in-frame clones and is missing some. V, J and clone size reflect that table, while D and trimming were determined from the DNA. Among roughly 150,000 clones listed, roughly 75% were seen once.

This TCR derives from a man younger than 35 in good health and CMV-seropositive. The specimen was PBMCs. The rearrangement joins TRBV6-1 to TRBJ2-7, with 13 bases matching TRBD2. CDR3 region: CASSDATSGRVTPYEQYF. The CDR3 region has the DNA TGTGCCAGCAGTGATGCTACTAGCGGGAGGGTTACTCCCTACGAGCAGTACTTC.